This TCR beta chain originates from a study of cytomegalovirus exposure and HLA in healthy donors. On the study more broadly: Unique TCR beta sequences numbering approximately 120 million came from some 200 million T cells in an earlier analysis. Regarding the study as a whole: It was about 150 TCR beta chains that were listed as cytomegalovirus-associated. Per published reports, the classifier diagnosed cytomegalovirus status with high specificity and sensitivity.

This CDR3 comprises 14 residues. V lost 4 bases, J lost 1 base, and 11 bases lay in between. Germline V gene lookup returns CDR1 SGHNT and CDR2 YYREEE (reference sequence). At the time of sampling, donors were nominally healthy, though unrecorded immune exposures were likely. Amplification used 60 Vbeta primers and 13 Jbeta primers. The protocol was immunoSEQ multiplex PCR, while the TCRdb copy is restricted to in-frame clones and leaves out a portion. The sample yields 120,000 to 150,000 clones, roughly 76% seen once. This clone has just a few counts. Its specificity is not known. The chain carries TRBV5-4 and TRBJ1-1; D gene ambiguous. The sequence derives from a female donor in good health and CMV-seronegative. The source material was PBMCs. The CDR3 nucleotides are TGTGCCAGCAGCCGGGTGCCAGCGAACACTGAAGCTTTCTTT. Its translation: CASSRVPANTEAFF. The full variable domain, rest sourced from reference TRBV5-4 and TRBJ1-1, is ETGVTQSPTHLIKTRGQQVTLRCSSQSGHNTVSWYQQALGQGPQFIFQYYREEENGRGNFPPRFSGLQFPNYSSELNVNALELDDSALYLCASSRVPANTEAFFGQGTRLTVV.